These 21 T cell receptor beta chains were sequenced from one sample in a study of T cell clonality in common variable immunodeficiency. The assay was immunoSEQ multiplex PCR, and TCRdb's table has in-frame clones only and misses some. In total the sample includes about 66,000 clones, none of them seen once. The material sequenced was peripheral blood mononuclear cells. Source of these receptors: a person between 18 and 75 years old in good health.

This clone showed up just a few times. A far larger clone is only one base removed, so a read error is likely. The sample carries other DNA sequences with the same CDR3. CDR3 in amino acids: CASSLEGATQYF. The CDR3 DNA, read in part, is TGTGCCAGCAGTTTAGAGGGGGCGACG. V gene TRBV7-2 combines with J gene TRBJ2-3, with 7 bases matching TRBD1. Coverage ceases 3 residues before the CDR3 finishes, and the germline J gene fills in the end. Germline CDR1 reads SGHTA; CDR2 reads FQGNSA. This CDR3 spans 12 amino acids.

This clone was seen at least ten times. Read sequence stops 3 residues before the CDR3 end, and the germline J gene provides the missing end. The chain couples TRBV28 to TRBJ2-1; 14 bases agree with TRBD2. The CDR3 runs 19 residues. V gave up 4 bases and J gave up 4 bases; unmatched junction bases: 12. Germline values: CDR1 MDHEN, CDR2 SYDVKM. The CDR3 sequence: CASSSGTSGRFSRYNEQFF. The part of the CDR3 DNA that was read is TGTGCCAGCAGTTCCGGGACTAGCGGGAGATTTAGTCGTTACAATGAG. The whole variable domain, remainder taken from reference TRBV28 and TRBJ2-1, is DVKVTQSSRYLVKRTGEKVFLECVQDMDHENMFWYRQDPGLGLRLIYFSYDVKMKEKGDIPEGYSVSREKKERFSLILESASTNQTSMYLCASSSGTSGRFSRYNEQFFGPGTRLTVL.

In its sample, this clone was seen many times. Read coverage stops 3 residues before the CDR3 terminus; the germline J gene supplies the remainder. The chain has TRBV28 and TRBJ1-2, with D possibly being TRBD1 (5 bases). The CDR3 length is 14 residues. With 5 bases removed from V and 6 bases from J, the gap between germline ends came to 16 bases. The V gene's germline CDR1 is MDHEN and CDR2 SYDVKM. The CDR3 loop reads CASSPRRGGDGYTF. The DNA read from the CDR3 is TGTGCCAGCAGTCCCCGGCGGGGGGGGGATGGC.

This clone was picked up a small number of times. The read gets to within 3 residues of the CDR3 end, and the germline J gene fills in the rest. The chain carries TRBV18 and TRBJ2-1; D may be TRBD2 (6 bases). V was trimmed by 3 bases and J by 4 bases, leaving 10 bases between them. CDR3 length equals 14 residues. CDR1 is KGHSH, CDR2 LQKENI, per germline. The covered CDR3 bases are TGTGCCAGCTCACCTCGGGGGAGTTACAATGAG. Translated, it gives CASSPRGSYNE. From start to end, the CDR3 is CASSPRGSYNEQFF.

This clone was observed at least ten times. The DNA ends 3 residues before the CDR3 does, and the rest of the CDR3 is filled in from the germline J gene. The chain carries TRBV20-1 and TRBJ1-5, with TRBD1 matching 7 bases. Germline V gene data show CDR1 as DFQATT and CDR2 as SNEGSKA (reference sequence). The CDR3 consists of 16 residues. The V and J ends lost 3 bases and 0 bases, in that order; junction bases with no gene match: 8. The covered CDR3 bases are TGCAGTGCTAGTTCTCGCGACAGGGTTAGCAATCAGCCC. Amino acid sequence: CSASSRDRVSNQP. From start to end, the CDR3 is CSASSRDRVSNQPQHF.

This clone was found many times. With the read ending 3 residues before the CDR3 end, the germline J gene is used to fill in that end. V usage is TRBV13 and J usage is TRBJ2-4; 13 bases are shared with TRBD2. Per the germline V gene, CDR1 is PRHDT and CDR2 is FYEKMQ (reference sequence). The CDR3 is 19 residues long. J was trimmed by 1 base and V by 5 bases; bases with no gene match: 11. The covered CDR3 bases are TGTGCCAGCAGCGCAACAGCCGGGACTAGCGGGACCGCCAAAAACATT. Amino acid sequence: CASSATAGTSGTAKNI. The CDR3, in full, reads CASSATAGTSGTAKNIQYF.

This clone was seen ten or more times. Read sequence stops 3 residues before the CDR3 end, and the germline J gene provides the missing end. The chain links TRBV30 to TRBJ2-2; D is undetermined. Germline V gene sequence: CDR1 GTSNPN, CDR2 SVGIG (reference sequence). The V end lost 3 bases, the J end lost 0 bases, and 2 bases lay between the germline ends. This CDR3 comprises 12 residues. The CDR3 bases that were read are TGTGCCTGGAGCGCGAACACCGGGGAG. This sequence encodes CAWSANTGE. The whole CDR3 sequence reads CAWSANTGELFF.

This clone was observed at least ten times. The read gets to within 3 residues of the CDR3 end, and the germline J gene fills in the rest. V gene TRBV20-1 combines with J gene TRBJ1-2; no definite D call. CDR1 is DFQATT, CDR2 SNEGSKA, per germline (reference sequence). This CDR3 contains 13 residues. V lost 2 bases to trimming and J lost 4 bases, with 11 bases between them. CDR3 DNA, as far as it was read: TGCAGTGCTAGAAAGGTTAACCTCTATGGC. This codes for CSARKVNLYG. Given in full, the CDR3 is CSARKVNLYGYTF.

This clone showed up many times. The DNA ends 3 residues before the CDR3 does, and the rest of the CDR3 is filled in from the germline J gene. The chain carries TRBV20-1 and TRBJ2-3; 11 bases are shared with TRBD1. Germline V CDR1 and CDR2: DFQATT, SNEGSKA (reference sequence). Germline trimming cut 6 bases from V and 5 bases from J; bases unmatched to any gene: 7. The CDR3 spans 14 residues. The CDR3 is CSADPGQGVDTQYF. CDR3 bases read: TGCAGTGCGGACCCGGGACAGGGGGTAGATACG.

At least ten counts were recorded for this clone. CDR3 DNA, as far as it was read: TGTGCCAGCAGCTTAAAAAGCGGGGGGAATGAG. It yields the protein CASSLKSGGNE. The entire CDR3 is CASSLKSGGNEQFF. The chain employs TRBV5-4 and TRBJ2-1; TRBD2 matches 9 bases. The observed sequence ends 3 residues before the CDR3 terminus, with the missing tail filled in from the germline J gene. From germline, CDR1 is SGHNT and CDR2 YYREEE (reference sequence). This CDR3 contains 14 residues. The V segment lost 2 bases and the J segment 7 bases; nucleotides outside the gene matches: 4.

This clone turned up a few times. The DNA ends 3 residues before the CDR3 does, and the rest of the CDR3 is filled in from the germline J gene. The chain employs TRBV13 and TRBJ2-2; a weak D match, TRBD1 (5 bases). The V end was cut by 1 base, the J end by 6 bases, with 9 bases between. The CDR3 is made up of 14 amino acids. CDR1 and CDR2 from the germline V gene are PRHDT and FYEKMQ (reference sequence). Partial CDR3 DNA: TGTGCCAGCAGCTTAGCCAGGGTAGCCGGGGAG. As protein: CASSLARVAGE. The full CDR3 reads CASSLARVAGELFF.

This clone was seen many times. Coverage ceases 3 residues before the CDR3 finishes, and the germline J gene fills in the end. This chain links TRBV7-9 with TRBJ2-7; TRBD2 matches 8 bases. Germline V gene data show CDR1 as SEHNR and CDR2 as FQNEAQ (reference sequence). CDR3 length: 13 residues. Germline trimming cut 3 bases from V and 4 bases from J; bases unmatched to any gene: 2. The sequenced part of the CDR3 DNA is TGTGCCAGCAGCTTCGGGGGGGGTTACGAG. Translating it yields CASSFGGGYE. Given in full, the CDR3 is CASSFGGGYEQYF.

Worth noting for this clone: With the read ending 3 residues before the CDR3 end, the germline J gene is used to fill in that end. The chain combines TRBV7-9 with TRBJ2-5; 7 bases match TRBD1. Germline V lookup: CDR1 SEHNR, CDR2 FQNEAQ (reference sequence). The CDR3 contains 14 residues. V shed 5 bases and J 3 bases; nucleotides not matched to a gene: 6. CDR3 DNA, as far as it was read: TGTGCCAGCAGCCCTCGACAGGGAGAAGAGACC. Residues: CASSPRQGEET. The whole CDR3 protein is CASSPRQGEETQYF.

This clone was recorded many times. The read finishes 3 residues shy of the CDR3 end, and the germline J gene is used to complete it. J is TRBJ1-1 and V is TRBV5-1; the match to TRBD1 covers 7 bases. Germline values: CDR1 SGHRS, CDR2 YFSETQ. The J segment lost 4 bases and the V segment lost 1 base, leaving 7 bases of the junction unmatched. This CDR3 has 15 amino acids. CDR3 DNA, as far as it was read: TGCGCCAGCAGCTTGTCCAGTCAGGGGGGCACTGAA. This sequence encodes CASSLSSQGGTE. In full, the CDR3 is CASSLSSQGGTEAFF. Combining the CDR3 with reference TRBV5-1 and TRBJ1-1 gives the whole variable domain KAGVTQTPRYLIKTRGQQVTLSCSPISGHRSVSWYQQTPGQGLQFLFEYFSETQRNKGNFPGRFSGRQFSNSRSEMNVSTLELGDSALYLCASSLSSQGGTEAFFGQGTRLTVV.

Many counts were recorded for this clone. Sequencing ends 3 residues short of the CDR3 end; the germline J gene provides the rest. The chain links TRBV7-2 to TRBJ1-6, with D tentatively TRBD1 (6 bases). Looked up from germline, CDR1 is SGHTA and CDR2 is FQGNSA. V shed 5 bases and J shed 9 bases, with 14 bases lying between them. CDR3 length: 14 residues. The CDR3 spells CASSLTGGRSPLHF. The part of the CDR3 DNA that was read is TGTGCCAGCAGCCTGACAGGTGGGCGTTCACCC.

This clone was detected a few times. With the read ending 3 residues before the CDR3 end, the germline J gene is used to fill in that end. The V call is TRBV20-1, the J call TRBJ1-1, with D possibly matching TRBD1 (6 bases). Germline V gene data show CDR1 as DFQATT and CDR2 as SNEGSKA (reference sequence). Trimming left V 0 bases short and J 5 bases short, with 16 bases between. This CDR3 spans 15 amino acids. The sequenced CDR3 bases are TGCAGTGCTAGAGATGTTGCAGGGGCGGGTACTGAA. Encoded protein: CSARDVAGAGTE. The entire CDR3 is CSARDVAGAGTEAFF.

This clone has ten or more counts. The read terminates 3 residues ahead of where the CDR3 ends, so the germline J gene completes it. The J gene is TRBJ2-2, the V gene TRBV4-2; TRBD2 agrees at 12 bases. This CDR3 comprises 17 residues. Germline V gene sequence: CDR1 LGHNA, CDR2 YNFKEQ. The J segment lost 6 bases and the V segment lost 4 bases, leaving 9 bases of the junction unmatched. This chain's CDR3 is CASSPTRTSGDPGELFF. The DNA read from the CDR3 is TGTGCCAGCAGCCCCACCCGGACTAGCGGGGACCCCGGGGAG.

This clone was recorded many times. The CDR3 DNA, read in part, is TGCGCCAGCAGCTTACAGTCATCTAATGAAAAA. Its protein is CASSLQSSNEK. The CDR3 in its entirety is CASSLQSSNEKLFF. V and J are TRBV5-1 and TRBJ1-4; D not resolved. The read comes to an end 3 residues before the CDR3 does, leaving the germline J gene to fill in the end. V shed 2 bases and J shed 3 bases, with 8 bases lying between them. In germline, CDR1 is SGHRS, CDR2 YFSETQ. This CDR3 is built from 14 residues.

The table lists this clone with many counts. Read sequence stops 3 residues before the CDR3 end, and the germline J gene provides the missing end. The chain employs TRBV6-1 and TRBJ1-5, with D hard to call. The CDR3 is 16 amino acids. Per the germline V gene, CDR1 is MNHNS and CDR2 is SASEGT. V lost 2 bases to trimming and J lost 0 bases, with 11 bases between them. The CDR3 reads CASSELVTISNQPQHF. CDR3 bases read: TGTGCCAGCAGTGAATTAGTCACTATTAGCAATCAGCCC.

This clone was recorded many times. The observed sequence ends 3 residues before the CDR3 terminus, with the missing tail filled in from the germline J gene. V is TRBV20-1 and J is TRBJ2-3; TRBD2 matches 8 bases. The germline V gene encodes CDR1 DFQATT and CDR2 SNEGSKA (reference sequence). The V and J ends lost 7 bases and 6 bases, in that order; junction bases with no gene match: 12. CDR3 length: 14 amino acids. The CDR3 sequence: CSVTSGSRRDTQYF. The CDR3 bases that were read are TGCAGTGTAACAAGCGGGAGTCGAAGGGATACG.

In this sample, this clone turned up many times. The read ends 3 residues shy of where the CDR3 ends; the end is completed using the germline J gene. This chain joins TRBV2 and TRBJ1-5; possible D gene TRBD1, 5 bases. In germline, CDR1 is SNHLY, CDR2 FYNNEI. Trimming removed 6 bases from V and 0 bases from J, with 12 bases in between. The CDR3 contains 15 residues. This chain's CDR3 is CASRRTGDSNQPQHF. Partial CDR3 DNA: TGTGCCAGCAGACGAACGGGGGATAGCAATCAGCCC.